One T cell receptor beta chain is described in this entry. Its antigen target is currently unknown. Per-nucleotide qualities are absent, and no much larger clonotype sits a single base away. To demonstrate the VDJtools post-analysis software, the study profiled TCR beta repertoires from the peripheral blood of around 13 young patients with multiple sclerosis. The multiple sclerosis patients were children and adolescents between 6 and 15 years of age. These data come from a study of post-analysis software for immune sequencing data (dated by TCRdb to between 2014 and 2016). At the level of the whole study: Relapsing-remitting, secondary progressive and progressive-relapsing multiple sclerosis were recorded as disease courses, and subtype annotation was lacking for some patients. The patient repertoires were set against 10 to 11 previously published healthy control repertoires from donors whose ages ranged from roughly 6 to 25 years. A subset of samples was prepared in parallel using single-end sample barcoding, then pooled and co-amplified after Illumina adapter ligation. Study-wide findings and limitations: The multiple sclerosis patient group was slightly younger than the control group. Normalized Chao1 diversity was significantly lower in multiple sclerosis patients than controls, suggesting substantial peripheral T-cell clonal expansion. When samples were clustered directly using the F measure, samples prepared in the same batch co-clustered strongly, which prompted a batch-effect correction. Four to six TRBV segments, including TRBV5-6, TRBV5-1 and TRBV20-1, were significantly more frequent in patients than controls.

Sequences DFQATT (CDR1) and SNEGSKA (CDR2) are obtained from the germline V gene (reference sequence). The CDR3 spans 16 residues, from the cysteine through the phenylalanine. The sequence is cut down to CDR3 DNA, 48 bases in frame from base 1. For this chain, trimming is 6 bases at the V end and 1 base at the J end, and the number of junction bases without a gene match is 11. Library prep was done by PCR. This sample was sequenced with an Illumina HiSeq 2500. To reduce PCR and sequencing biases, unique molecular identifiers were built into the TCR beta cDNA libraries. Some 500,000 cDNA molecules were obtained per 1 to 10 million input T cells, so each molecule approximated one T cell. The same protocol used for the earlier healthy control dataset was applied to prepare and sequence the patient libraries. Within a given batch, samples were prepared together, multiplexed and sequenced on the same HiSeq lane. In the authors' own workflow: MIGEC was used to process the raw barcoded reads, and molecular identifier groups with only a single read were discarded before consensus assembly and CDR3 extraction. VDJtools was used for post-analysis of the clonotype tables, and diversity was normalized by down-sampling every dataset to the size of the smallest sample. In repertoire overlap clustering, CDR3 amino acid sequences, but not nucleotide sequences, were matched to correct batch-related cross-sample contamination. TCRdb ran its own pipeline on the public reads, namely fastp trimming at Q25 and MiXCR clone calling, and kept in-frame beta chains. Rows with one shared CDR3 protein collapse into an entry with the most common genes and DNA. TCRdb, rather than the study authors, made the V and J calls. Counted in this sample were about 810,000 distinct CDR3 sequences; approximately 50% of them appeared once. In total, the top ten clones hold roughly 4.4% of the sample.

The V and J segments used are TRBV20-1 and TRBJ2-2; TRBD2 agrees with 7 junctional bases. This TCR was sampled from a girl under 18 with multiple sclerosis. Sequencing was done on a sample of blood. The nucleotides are TGCAGTGCAAAAAACGGCGGGAGCTTGAACACCGGGGAGCTGTTTTTT. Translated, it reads CSAKNGGSLNTGELFF.